This TCR beta chain was sequenced during a study of T-cell memory formation after mild COVID-19. Study in general: Among the donors, TCR clusters were largely specific to each donor.

Constant-segment-primed 5'RACE gave TCR alpha and TCR beta cDNA libraries with sample barcodes and UMIs. TCRdb reprocessed the 5' RACE reads via MiXCR and lists one record per CDR3 protein. This sample has about 440,000 distinct CDR3 sequences; over 15% occur once, and the top ten carry roughly 8%. The TCR comes from an adult woman who had mild COVID-19 (a few samples of this study predate the infection). Cell type and time point are not known. The sample taken for sequencing was PBMCs or a T cell subset sorted from them (not recorded which).

The CDR3 DNA is TGTGCCAGCAGCTTAGGCGGGGGGCACGAGCAGTACTTC. Residues: CASSLGGGHEQYF. V and J are TRBV11-2 and TRBJ2-7, with 8 bases matching TRBD2. CDR3 length: 13 residues. The V segment lost 1 base and the J segment 5 bases; nucleotides outside the gene matches: 1. CDR1 and CDR2 (germline): SGHAT, FQNNGV.